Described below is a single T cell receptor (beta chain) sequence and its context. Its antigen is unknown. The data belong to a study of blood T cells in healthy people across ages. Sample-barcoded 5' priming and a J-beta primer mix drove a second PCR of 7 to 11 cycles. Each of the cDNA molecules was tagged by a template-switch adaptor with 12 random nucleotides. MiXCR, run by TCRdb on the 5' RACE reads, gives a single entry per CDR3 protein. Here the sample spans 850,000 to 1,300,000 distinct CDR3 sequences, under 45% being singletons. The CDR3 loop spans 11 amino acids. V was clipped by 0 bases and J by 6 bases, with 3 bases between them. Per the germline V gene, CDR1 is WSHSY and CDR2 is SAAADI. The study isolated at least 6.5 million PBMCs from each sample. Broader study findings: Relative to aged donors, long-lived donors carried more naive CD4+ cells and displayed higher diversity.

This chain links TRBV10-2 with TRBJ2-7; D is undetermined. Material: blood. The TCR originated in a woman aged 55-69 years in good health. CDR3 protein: CASSESSEQYF. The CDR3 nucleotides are TGCGCCAGCAGTGAGTCTTCCGAGCAGTACTTC.